Given below is one TCR beta chain in context. Sequencing used immunoSEQ multiplex PCR; TCRdb keeps in-frame clones, though not all of them. This table holds more than 300,000 clones, 80% to 95% found once. These data belong to a study of blood T cell repertoires in COVID-19. V lost 2 bases to trimming and J lost 4 bases, with 15 bases between them. CDR3 length equals 15 residues. Germline lookup yields CDR1 SGHRS and CDR2 YFSETQ. V and J are TRBV5-1 and TRBJ2-5, with D perhaps matching TRBD2 (6 bases). Sequencing input: PBMCs or T cells enriched from blood (not recorded which). The clonotype originates from a woman aged 40 to 50 who had been exposed to COVID-19. CDR3 loop: CASSFSGPGGETQYF. As DNA, the CDR3 is TGCGCCAGCAGCTTCAGCGGGCCCGGGGGAGAGACCCAGTACTTC.